This T cell receptor beta chain was recorded in a study of beta chain features in type 1 diabetes. Study as a whole: Analysis included 107,917,701 sorted cells drawn from all samples. General study results and limits: Reduced insertions and increased deletions marked VDJ junctions in type 1 diabetes patients.

The study reverse transcribed the entire isolated RNA, so it sequenced expressed TCRB transcripts. This table comes from immunoSEQ multiplex PCR, and its TCRdb copy is limited to in-frame clones, with some not included. The table lists fewer than 400,000 clones, approximately 8.2% of them singletons, with under 0.5% in the top ten. CD4+ naive, central memory, regulatory and stem cell-like memory subsets were isolated by sorting on CD45RO/CCR7/CD25/CD127/CD95/CD27. The length of the CDR3 is 15 residues. With 5 bases clipped from V and 1 base from J, the junction kept 6 bases outside the gene matches. Germline values: CDR1 SGHAT, CDR2 FQNNGV. This clone turned up a few times. Its cognate antigen is unknown.

The receptor was isolated from a woman younger than 30 in good health. This sequence joins TRBV11-2 and TRBJ2-7; 9 bases map to TRBD2. Input material: central memory CD4+ T cells from blood. In DNA form, the CDR3 reads TGTGCCAGCAGCAAAGATCTAGCGGGGTCCTACGAGCAGTACTTC. Protein sequence: CASSKDLAGSYEQYF.